This T cell receptor beta chain was recorded in a study of shared clonotypes between healthy human individuals. Whole-study context: CD8 memory received one plate per donor, CD8 naive two, CD4 memory three and CD4 naive three.

Germline V gene lookup returns CDR1 MDHEN and CDR2 SYDVKM. CDR3 length: 13 residues. Trimming cost V 8 bases and J 2 bases, with 12 bases left between them. Measured with immunoSEQ multiplex PCR; TCRdb has only the in-frame clones, and not every one. The sample lists 2 million to 2.5 million clones, approximately 94% occurring once. Adults of Caucasian background living in Nashville, Tennessee made up all donors. The clonotype originates from a man aged 18 to 29 in good health. Sequencing was done on a sample of naive CD4+ T cells sorted from blood. Specified subset: CD45RA+ positively selected. V and J are TRBV28 and TRBJ2-5; no definite D call. The CDR3 is CASRVRSQETQYF. CDR3 sequence (DNA): TGTGCCAGCCGGGTTAGATCACAAGAGACCCAGTACTTC.